The source of this TCR beta chain is a study of T cells in Graves' hyperthyroidism and ophthalmopathy. Study-level background: Before treatment of any kind, peripheral blood was taken at initial diagnosis. Study outcomes and limitations: The model identified upcoming ophthalmopathy a median around 6 months ahead of onset.

What was amplified from RNA transcripts were TCR beta CDR3 regions. Using the HTBI primer set, a first-round RT-PCR was run on the TCR CDR3. TCRdb re-derived calls from the multiplex PCR reads in MiXCR, one entry per CDR3 protein. The profile shows approximately 420,000 distinct CDR3 sequences, 15% of them singletons. From more than 8 ml of fresh peripheral blood, PBMCs were isolated. This clonotype has only a few counts. Antigen: not known. The TCR comes from a woman aged 25 to 39 with Graves' hyperthyroidism. Sequencing was carried out using blood.

The CDR3 DNA sequence: TGCAGTGGAGTGTTTTTCACGGGAGATACGCAGTATTTT. This sequence encodes CSGVFFTGDTQYF. The genes are TRBV20-1 and TRBJ2-3; D call uncertain. Germline CDR1 reads DFQATT; CDR2 reads SNEGSKA (reference sequence). The CDR3 consists of 13 residues. Trimming left V 7 bases short and J 5 bases short, with 16 bases between.